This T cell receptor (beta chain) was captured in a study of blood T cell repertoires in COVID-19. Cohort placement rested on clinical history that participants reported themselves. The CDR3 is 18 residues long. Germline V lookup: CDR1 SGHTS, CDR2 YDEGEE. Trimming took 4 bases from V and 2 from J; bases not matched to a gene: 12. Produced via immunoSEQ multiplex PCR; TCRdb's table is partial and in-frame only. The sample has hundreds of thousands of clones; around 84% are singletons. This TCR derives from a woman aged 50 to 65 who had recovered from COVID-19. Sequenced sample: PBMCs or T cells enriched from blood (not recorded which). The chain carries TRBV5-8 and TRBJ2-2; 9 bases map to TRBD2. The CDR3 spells CASSPSRLAVRNTGELFF. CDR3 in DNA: TGTGCCAGCAGCCCAAGTCGACTAGCGGTTAGAAACACCGGGGAGCTGTTTTTT. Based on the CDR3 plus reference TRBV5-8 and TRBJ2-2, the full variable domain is EAGVTQSPTHLIKTRGQQATLRCSPISGHTSVYWYQQALGLGLQFLLWYDEGEERNRGNFPPRFSGRQFPNYSSELNVNALELEDSALYLCASSPSRLAVRNTGELFFGEGSRLTVL.